The clone carrying this TCR beta chain was observed at least ten times. Sequence at one end of the junction differs from germline and may be a read error. A second PCR, run for roughly 7 to 12 cycles, used a sample-barcoded 5' primer plus a J-beta primer mix. Each CDR3 protein is one row after TCRdb ran MiXCR on the 5' RACE reads. This table holds hundreds of thousands of distinct CDR3 sequences, around 26% found once. These data originate in a study of blood T cells in healthy people across ages. This CDR3 spans 13 amino acids. Per the germline V gene, CDR1 is SEHNR and CDR2 is FQNEAQ (reference sequence).

The chain has TRBV7-9 and TRBJ1-5; maybe TRBD1 (5 bases). Sequencing used blood. The origin of this receptor is a woman older than 75 in good health. DNA of the CDR3: TGCGCCAGCAGCCGGGACAGCAATCAGCCCCAGCATTTT. It codes for CASSRDSNQPQHF. Full variable domain (rest looked up from reference TRBV7-9 and TRBJ1-5): DTGVSQNPRHKITKRGQNVTFRCDPISEHNRLYWYRQTLGQGPEFLTYFQNEAQLEKSRLLSDRFSAERPKGSFSTLEIQRTEQGDSAMYLCASSRDSNQPQHFGDGTRLSIL.